The clone carrying this T cell receptor (beta chain) was counted between two and nine times. Its antigen is currently unknown. TCR beta cDNA libraries had unique molecular identifiers. Some 500,000 cDNA molecules were recovered from an input of about 0.95 to 11 million T cells. TCRdb recomputed calls from the PCR reads with MiXCR, one row per CDR3 protein. Found here are about 540,000 distinct CDR3 sequences, approximately 34% of them singletons; the top ten hold 4.5% to 7.5%. The sample originates from a study of post-analysis software for immune sequencing data. Whole-study findings and limits: Elevated frequency relative to controls characterized four to six TRBV segments in patients, TRBV5-6, TRBV5-1 and TRBV20-1 among them. Strong same-batch co-clustering of samples appeared with F measure clustering.

Germline values: CDR1 KGHDR, CDR2 SFDVKD. There are 15 residues in the CDR3. The ends lost 2 bases at V and 7 bases at J; junction bases unmatched: 2. The TCR sequence derives from a girl aged 2-17 years with multiple sclerosis. V and J are TRBV24-1 and TRBJ2-1, with 12 positions matching TRBD2. Sequencing was done on a sample of blood. CDR3 nucleotides: TGTGCCACCAGTGATTGGGGGACTAGCGGGAATGAGCAGTTCTTC. It encodes CATSDWGTSGNEQFF.